Following are 29 T cell receptor beta chains from one sample sequenced in a study of graft-versus-host responses after intestinal transplantation. Libraries were prepared by immunoSEQ multiplex PCR; TCRdb keeps only in-frame clonotypes and omits some of them. The data contain about 40,000 clones, roughly nine tenths of them seen just once; the ten biggest clones take up less than 3%. Sequenced here: PBMCs, sampled around 320 days after intestinal transplant. These receptors all come from a human patient who received an intestinal transplant, so some T cells may come from the graft donor.

This chain links TRBV2 with TRBJ2-7, with D unresolved. This CDR3 is 11 amino acids long. Germline V CDR1 and CDR2: SNHLY, FYNNEI. Trimming stripped 6 bases from V and 2 bases from J, with 5 bases between. The CDR3 sequence: CASSPAYEQYF. The DNA of the CDR3 is TGTGCCAGCAGCCCCGCCTACGAGCAGTACTTC.

The chain uses TRBV5-4 and TRBJ2-2; the D is unclear. Germline-derived CDR1 and CDR2 are SGHNT and YYREEE (reference sequence). The ends were cut back, 4 bases at V and 3 bases at J, with 19 bases in the middle. The CDR3 extends over 17 amino acids. The CDR3 DNA reads as TGTGCCAGCAGCCTAGTTGGACCAGGAGACGACACCGGGGAGCTGTTTTTT. Translation gives CASSLVGPGDDTGELFF.

The chain has TRBV6-5 and TRBJ2-1; TRBD2 aligns across 9 bases. V trimming: 0 bases; J trimming: 5 bases; junction bases outside the gene matches: 2. Germline-derived CDR1 and CDR2 are MNHEY and SVGAGI. The CDR3 is 15 residues long. This chain's CDR3 is CASSYSWTSDNEQFF. The CDR3 DNA is TGTGCCAGCAGTTACTCCTGGACTAGCGACAATGAGCAGTTCTTC.

This clone turned up a few times. The chain employs TRBV5-5 and TRBJ2-6; D perhaps matches TRBD1 (6 bases). The CDR3 has 16 residues. V gave up 1 base and J gave up 2 bases, with 10 bases separating them. Germline CDR1 is SGHKS and CDR2 is YYEKEE (reference sequence). CDR3 nucleotides: TGTGCCAGCAGCTTGAAGGGGACACCTGGGGCCAACGTCCTGACTTTC. Amino acids: CASSLKGTPGANVLTF.

The gene calls are TRBV18 and TRBJ1-5; D unclear. The CDR3 contains 15 residues. Germline V CDR1 and CDR2: KGHSH, LQKENI. The V end lost 4 bases, the J end lost 0 bases, and 10 bases lay between the germline ends. In DNA form, the CDR3 reads TGTGCCAGCTCACTTCGGGCGGATAGCAATCAGCCCCAGCATTTT. Protein sequence: CASSLRADSNQPQHF.

This chain uses TRBV2 with TRBJ2-7; 8 bases match TRBD1. This CDR3 region has 17 residues. Looked up from germline, CDR1 is SNHLY and CDR2 is FYNNEI. With 4 bases clipped from V and 0 bases from J, the junction kept 11 bases outside the gene matches. CDR3 nucleotides: TGTGCCAGCAGTGTAGACCGGGACAGGCGGATCTCCTACGAGCAGTACTTC. This encodes CASSVDRDRRISYEQYF.

The rearrangement joins TRBV7-6 to TRBJ1-4; TRBD1 matches 7 bases. CDR3 length equals 15 residues. V gave up 5 bases and J gave up 2 bases; unmatched junction bases: 5. Germline V CDR1 and CDR2: SGHVS, FNYEAQ. The CDR3 reads CASSPGGSTNEKLFF. The CDR3 DNA reads as TGTGCCAGCAGCCCAGGGGGGTCCACTAATGAAAAACTGTTTTTT.

The V and J genes are TRBV18 and TRBJ1-2; D uncertain. Germline V lookup: CDR1 KGHSH, CDR2 LQKENI. The CDR3 runs 19 residues. Trimming stripped 6 bases from V and 3 bases from J, with 29 bases between. CDR3 nucleotides: TGTGCCAGCTCCCCGAATCGGTGGCTGACGGAAGGGCAGCACTATGGCTACACCTTC. Translated: CASSPNRWLTEGQHYGYTF.

The chain recombines TRBV18 with TRBJ1-1; D gene uncertain. V lost 3 bases and J lost 3, with 20 bases in between. The CDR3 has 17 residues. Per germline, CDR1 KGHSH and CDR2 LQKENI. CDR3: CASSPNPPVSLDTEAFF. CDR3 coding DNA: TGTGCCAGCTCACCGAATCCCCCTGTGTCGTTGGACACTGAAGCTTTCTTT. The variable domain in full, with the rest retrieved from reference TRBV18 and TRBJ1-1, is NAGVMQNPRHLVRRRGQEARLRCSPMKGHSHVYWYRQLPEEGLKFMVYLQKENIIDESGMPKERFSAEFPKEGPSILRIQQVVRGDSAAYFCASSPNPPVSLDTEAFFGQGTRLTVV.

This rearrangement joins TRBV11-3 to TRBJ1-2; D is unclear. Trimming removed 5 bases at V and 2 bases at J, with 9 bases between. Germline V CDR1 and CDR2: SGHNT, YENEEA. This CDR3 is 13 amino acids long. CDR3 sequence reads: CASSRYLNYGYTF. Here the CDR3 DNA reads TGTGCCAGCAGCCGTTACCTCAACTATGGCTACACCTTC.

In DNA, the CDR3 is TGTGCCAGTAGTTCCCAAGAGACCCAGTACTTC. Amino acids: CASSSQETQYF. The genes are TRBV2 and TRBJ2-5; D not resolved. The V gene lost 9 bases and the J gene lost 1 base, with 6 bases spanning the gap. Germline-derived CDR1 and CDR2 are SNHLY and FYNNEI. The CDR3 contains 11 residues.

This rearrangement joins TRBV5-6 to TRBJ2-7, with TRBD2 identical over 9 bases. V gave up 2 bases and J gave up 3 bases; unmatched junction bases: 9. The length of the CDR3 is 16 residues. CDR1 and CDR2 (germline): SGHDT, YYEEEE. DNA for the CDR3: TGTGCCAGCAGCTTTAATGTGGGCGGGAGGGGCTACGAGCAGTACTTC. It translates to CASSFNVGGRGYEQYF.

V and J are TRBV28 and TRBJ1-2; D is unclear. This CDR3 spans 13 amino acids. V lost 7 bases and J lost 7, with 16 bases in between. Germline V lookup: CDR1 MDHEN, CDR2 SYDVKM. This CDR3 is CASKYQSQTGYTF. CDR3 nucleotides: TGTGCCAGCAAGTACCAAAGCCAGACTGGCTACACCTTC.

A single count supports this clone. This chain uses TRBV27 with TRBJ2-7, with D maybe TRBD2 (6 bases). The CDR3 contains 14 residues. V gave up 2 bases and J gave up 2 bases, with 10 bases separating them. Looked up from germline, CDR1 is MNHEY and CDR2 is SMNVEV (reference sequence). The CDR3 loop reads CASSLTGSPYEQYF. CDR3 sequence (DNA): TGTGCCAGCAGTTTAACCGGGAGCCCCTACGAGCAGTACTTC.

The chain couples TRBV6-1 to TRBJ2-5, with 7 bases fitting TRBD1. The trim removed 2 bases at V and 6 bases at J, leaving 9 bases unmatched. This CDR3 is 15 amino acids long. The V gene's germline CDR1 is MNHNS and CDR2 SASEGT. The CDR3 coding sequence is TGTGCCAGCAGTGAAACAGGGGCGTTCAGACAGACCCAGTACTTC. Protein sequence: CASSETGAFRQTQYF.

Note on this clone: This CDR3 fails to terminate in the conserved phenylalanine or tryptophan, so it likely reflects a read error. The chain carries TRBV30 and TRBJ1-1; 7 bases agree with TRBD1. J lost 9 bases, V lost 7 bases, and 11 bases had no gene match. Germline V gene sequence: CDR1 GTSNPN, CDR2 SVGIG (reference sequence). The CDR3 is 12 amino acids. CDR3 coding DNA: TGTGCCTTTGACAGGGATATGTCGCAAGCTTTCCTT. Amino acids: CAFDRDMSQAFL.

This chain joins TRBV23-1 and TRBJ2-5; D remains ambiguous. TRBV23-1 is marked as an open reading frame, function uncertain. This CDR3 spans 20 amino acids. Trimming took 0 bases from V and 2 from J, leaving 25 bases between them. The CDR3 reads CASSQSLTHSHSTLQETQYF. CDR3 nucleotide sequence: TGCGCCAGCAGTCAATCGCTAACCCACAGCCACTCGACCCTTCAAGAGACCCAGTACTTC.

The V gene is TRBV7-6, the J gene TRBJ2-5, with 8 nucleotides matching TRBD1. J gave up 3 bases and V 4 bases, and 4 bases lay outside the gene matches. Germline values: CDR1 SGHVS, CDR2 FNYEAQ. The CDR3 contains 14 residues. The CDR3 coding sequence is TGTGCCAGCAGCTCTACAGGGGGGAAAGAGACCCAGTACTTC. The encoded protein is CASSSTGGKETQYF.

The genes are TRBV2 and TRBJ2-2, with D possibly matching TRBD1 (5 bases). The ends were cut back, 3 bases at V and 3 bases at J, with 11 bases in the middle. Germline CDR1 and CDR2: SNHLY and FYNNEI. The CDR3 has 15 residues. The CDR3 region is CASSEEGVDTGELFF. The DNA of the CDR3 is TGTGCCAGCAGTGAGGAAGGGGTAGACACCGGGGAGCTGTTTTTT.

This clone was seen more than once but under ten times. The V call is TRBV7-8, the J call TRBJ1-1; D is possibly TRBD1 (6 bases). Germline V gene lookup returns CDR1 SGHVS and CDR2 FQNEAQ. V was pared by 10 bases and J by 8 bases, with 14 bases between. This CDR3 is built from 11 residues. Here the CDR3 DNA reads TGTGCCACCCGGATGAGGGGGGAAGCTTTCTTT. Protein sequence: CATRMRGEAFF.

This clone has a single count. V usage is TRBV7-3 and J usage is TRBJ1-1; weak D call: TRBD1 (5 bases). From germline, CDR1 is SGHTA and CDR2 FQGTGA. The CDR3 has 13 residues. The V end lost 3 bases, the J end lost 2 bases, and 7 bases lay between the germline ends. The CDR3 DNA reads TGTGCCAGCAGCTTCCAGGGTAACACTGAAGCTTTCTTT. Translated, it gives CASSFQGNTEAFF. The variable domain in full, completed from reference TRBV7-3 and TRBJ1-1, reads GAGVSQTPSNKVTEKGKYVELRCDPISGHTALYWYRQSLGQGPEFLIYFQGTGAADDSGLPNDRFFAVRPEGSVSTLKIQRTERGDSAVYLCASSFQGNTEAFFGQGTRLTVV.

The chain recombines TRBV10-1 with TRBJ2-7, with D perhaps being TRBD1 or TRBD2 (6 bases each). Germline lookup yields CDR1 WNHNN and CDR2 SYGVQD (reference sequence). Trimming cost V 7 bases and J 5 bases, with 9 bases left between them. CDR3 length equals 11 residues. In DNA, the CDR3 is TGCGCCAGCAAGAGGGGGGACGAGCAGTACTTC. Translation: CASKRGDEQYF.

V gene TRBV30 combines with J gene TRBJ1-1; D gene unclear. The germline V gene encodes CDR1 GTSNPN and CDR2 SVGIG (reference sequence). Trimming took off 3 bases at V and 5 bases at J, with 13 bases between the two ends. This CDR3 is built from 13 residues. CDR3 in DNA: TGTGCCTGGAGGCTGGGGTTTTCTACTGAAGCTTTCTTT. This sequence encodes CAWRLGFSTEAFF.

For the CDR3, the DNA is TGCGCCAGCAGTCAATCGGGGGCCACCTATAATTCACCCCTCCACTTT. It yields the protein CASSQSGATYNSPLHF. The rearrangement uses TRBV23-1 and TRBJ1-6; possible D gene TRBD1, 6 bases. TRBV23-1 is assigned to the ORF class and has an uncertain function. V was shortened by 0 bases and J by 2 bases, with 8 bases between the two germline ends. The CDR3 runs to 16 residues.

CDR3 sequence: CASSLYSGTVSYEQYF. For the CDR3, the DNA is TGTGCCAGCAGCTTGTACTCCGGGACGGTCTCCTACGAGCAGTACTTC. J is TRBJ2-7 and V is TRBV5-4, with D perhaps matching TRBD1 or TRBD2 (5 bases each). V lost 1 base and J lost 0, with 14 bases in between. The CDR3 length is 16 residues. Germline V gives CDR1 SGHNT, CDR2 YYREEE (reference sequence).

This chain joins TRBV7-9 and TRBJ1-3; D not resolved. This CDR3 is 17 amino acids long. V was shortened by 1 base and J by 0 bases, with 13 bases between the two germline ends. The germline gives CDR1 SEHNR, CDR2 FQNEAQ (reference sequence). The CDR3, as DNA: TGTGCCAGCAGCTTAGGGGCAGCAACATTCTCTGGAAACACCATATATTTT. This codes for CASSLGAATFSGNTIYF.

The chain carries TRBV19 and TRBJ1-1, with TRBD1 matching over 7 bases. The CDR3 runs to 14 residues. CDR1 is LNHDA and CDR2 is SQIVND in the germline V gene (reference sequence). The trim removed 5 bases at V and 3 bases at J, leaving 6 bases unmatched. The DNA of the CDR3 is TGTGCCAGTAGTGGTAGGCAGGGGGACACTGAAGCTTTCTTT. This sequence encodes CASSGRQGDTEAFF. Combining the CDR3 with reference TRBV19 and TRBJ1-1 gives the whole variable domain DGGITQSPKYLFRKEGQNVTLSCEQNLNHDAMYWYRQDPGQGLRLIYYSQIVNDFQKGDIAEGYSVSREKKESFPLTVTSAQKNPTAFYLCASSGRQGDTEAFFGQGTRLTVV.

The chain is built from TRBV15 and TRBJ2-3; D could derive from TRBD1 or TRBD2 (7 bases each). This CDR3 has 16 residues. Germline assignment: CDR1 LNHNV and CDR2 YYDKDF (reference sequence). Trimming removed 0 bases at V and 4 bases at J, with 14 bases between. The CDR3 loop reads CATSRDGEGASDTQYF. DNA of the CDR3: TGTGCCACCAGCAGAGATGGGGAGGGGGCATCAGATACGCAGTATTTT. Using reference TRBV15 and TRBJ2-3 for the parts outside the CDR3, the full variable domain is DAMVIQNPRYQVTQFGKPVTLSCSQTLNHNVMYWYQQKSSQAPKLLFHYYDKDFNNEADTPDNFQSRRPNTSFCFLDIRSPGLGDTAMYLCATSRDGEGASDTQYFGPGTRLTVL.

The chain carries TRBV27 and TRBJ1-2; tentative D call: TRBD1 (6 bases). CDR3 length: 14 amino acids. The V and J ends lost 3 bases and 4 bases respectively, with 12 bases between them. The germline V gene encodes CDR1 MNHEY and CDR2 SMNVEV (reference sequence). CDR3 DNA sequence: TGTGCCAGCAGTTTGGGGGGCGGGGGCTATGGCTACACCTTC. Translated: CASSLGGGGYGYTF.